These 30 T cell receptor beta chains share one sample of origin, sequenced in a study of T cell responses to AZD1222 COVID-19 vaccine. Produced via immunoSEQ multiplex PCR; TCRdb's table is partial and in-frame only. The sample records 150,000 to 170,000 clones, about 85% being singletons. Sequencing used peripheral blood, obtained on day 0 of AZD1222 vaccination. These TCRs come from an adult in good health.

The genes are TRBV4-1 and TRBJ2-7, with unresolved D. In germline, CDR1 is MGHRA, CDR2 YSYEKL. Trimming removed 2 bases from V and 2 bases from J, with 10 bases in between. The CDR3 loop spans 14 amino acids. CDR3 bases: TGCGCCAGCAGCCAAAATTTAAGTCCCTACGAGCAGTACTTC. Residues: CASSQNLSPYEQYF.

This chain joins TRBV27 and TRBJ1-4; no firm D call. The CDR3 runs to 13 residues. Germline CDR1 reads MNHEY; CDR2 reads SMNVEV (reference sequence). V dropped 3 bases and J dropped 4 bases, with 6 bases sitting between them. The CDR3 loop reads CASSLDYNEKLFF. The CDR3 DNA follows: TGTGCCAGCAGTTTGGACTATAATGAAAAACTGTTTTTT.

Comment on this clone: This sample also contains other DNA sequences that code for the same CDR3. The chain combines TRBV15 with TRBJ1-5; D unresolved. Germline loops: CDR1 LNHNV, CDR2 YYDKDF (reference sequence). CDR3 length: 15 residues. Between the trimmed V and J ends, which lost 0 bases and 0 bases, there was a span of 6 bases. This CDR3 is CATSRDKGSNQPQHF. CDR3 bases: TGTGCCACCAGCAGAGATAAGGGTAGCAATCAGCCCCAGCATTTT.

The gene calls are TRBV6-5 and TRBJ2-1; tentatively, D is TRBD2 (6 bases). This CDR3 comprises 13 residues. Germline V CDR1 and CDR2: MNHEY, SVGAGI. Trimming cost V 8 bases and J 6 bases, with 14 bases left between them. The CDR3 loop reads CASRLVAVNEQFF. The CDR3, as DNA: TGTGCCAGCCGCTTGGTAGCGGTCAATGAGCAGTTCTTC.

This clone was observed a few times. This chain links TRBV29-1 with TRBJ2-4; no firm D call. Germline loops: CDR1 SQVTM, CDR2 ANQGSEA. The CDR3 loop spans 13 amino acids. The V and J ends lost 3 bases and 2 bases respectively, with 8 bases between them. This CDR3 reads CSVELVTKNIQYF. In DNA form, the CDR3 reads TGCAGCGTTGAGTTGGTTACCAAAAACATTCAGTACTTC.

This chain joins TRBV6-5 and TRBJ1-1; 7 bases are a match to TRBD1. V lost 8 bases to trimming and J lost 1 base; unmatched junction nucleotides: 1. The CDR3 length is 12 residues. Germline V CDR1 and CDR2: MNHEY, SVGAGI. CDR3 sequence (DNA): TGTGCCAGCTGGGACAGGAACACTGAAGCTTTCTTT. It encodes CASWDRNTEAFF.

The chain combines TRBV10-2 with TRBJ2-7; 7 nucleotides align to TRBD2. CDR1 and CDR2 from the germline V gene are WSHSY and SAAADI. CDR3 length: 14 amino acids. The trim removed 6 bases at V and 3 bases at J, leaving 8 bases unmatched. In DNA form, the CDR3 reads TGCGCCAGCAGCTGGGGAGGGTACGACTACGAGCAGTACTTC. Protein: CASSWGGYDYEQYF.

This clone is a singleton in its sample. The chain has TRBV2 and TRBJ2-7; no clear D. Between the trimmed V and J ends, which lost 3 bases and 2 bases, there was a span of 11 bases. This CDR3 region has 14 residues. Germline-derived CDR1 and CDR2 are SNHLY and FYNNEI. CDR3 in amino acids: CASSDSTAPYEQYF. CDR3 bases: TGTGCCAGCAGTGATTCGACGGCCCCCTACGAGCAGTACTTC. The whole variable domain, filled in from reference TRBV2 and TRBJ2-7, reads EPEVTQTPSHQVTQMGQEVILRCVPISNHLYFYWYRQILGQKVEFLVSFYNNEISEKSEIFDDQFSVERPDGSNFTLKIRSTKLEDSAMYFCASSDSTAPYEQYFGPGTRLTVT.

The chain couples TRBV7-3 to TRBJ2-5; 7 nucleotides line up with TRBD2. Germline V lookup: CDR1 SGHTA, CDR2 FQGTGA. The J segment lost 2 bases and the V segment lost 5 bases, leaving 2 bases of the junction unmatched. CDR3 length equals 13 residues. CDR3: CASSRDYQETQYF. CDR3 nucleotides: TGTGCCAGCAGCCGGGACTATCAAGAGACCCAGTACTTC.

V is TRBV6-1 and J is TRBJ1-1; possible D gene TRBD1, 5 bases. The CDR3 covers 15 residues. Germline loops: CDR1 MNHNS, CDR2 SASEGT. Trimming stripped 0 bases from V and 7 bases from J, with 15 bases between. CDR3 amino acids: CASSEAGGLRDEAFF. The CDR3 DNA reads as TGTGCCAGCAGTGAAGCGGGGGGACTGCGCGATGAAGCTTTCTTT.

The V call is TRBV9, the J call TRBJ2-5; 10 bases are shared with TRBD2. The germline gives CDR1 SGDLS, CDR2 YYNGEE. CDR3 length equals 15 residues. The V gene end was trimmed by 2 bases and the J gene end by 2 bases; junction bases not matched to a gene: 3. CDR3 sequence: CASSVLAGEQETQYF. The CDR3 nucleotides read TGTGCCAGCAGCGTGCTAGCGGGGGAGCAAGAGACCCAGTACTTC.

The chain has TRBV9 and TRBJ1-1; TRBD1 matches at 8 bases. Looked up from germline, CDR1 is SGDLS and CDR2 is YYNGEE. CDR3 length: 16 residues. V gave up 3 bases and J gave up 6 bases; unmatched junction bases: 13. The CDR3, as DNA: TGTGCCAGCAGCGAGCCTATACAGGGGGTTGTCGCTGAAGCTTTCTTT. It encodes CASSEPIQGVVAEAFF.

In DNA, the CDR3 is TGTGCCACCAGGGATCTACAGGGGCTACCCGACTATGGCTACACCTTC. Residues: CATRDLQGLPDYGYTF. The gene calls are TRBV15 and TRBJ1-2; 7 bases match TRBD1. The CDR3 sequence is 16 residues long. The junction had 13 bases not matched to a gene; V was cut back by 6 bases and J by 3 bases. The germline V gene encodes CDR1 LNHNV and CDR2 YYDKDF (reference sequence).

The chain employs TRBV7-9 and TRBJ2-1, with 8 bases matching TRBD2. Germline CDR1 reads SEHNR; CDR2 reads FQNEAQ (reference sequence). The CDR3 contains 18 residues. The ends lost 2 bases at V and 3 bases at J; junction bases unmatched: 12. In DNA form, the CDR3 reads TGTGCCAGCAGCTTATTGTCTGGGGTAGCGGGAATCTACAATGAGCAGTTCTTC. This codes for CASSLLSGVAGIYNEQFF.

The chain employs TRBV5-1 and TRBJ2-7; a possible D gene is TRBD1 (5 bases). The CDR3 runs to 14 residues. The V end lost 4 bases, the J end lost 2 bases, and 13 bases lay between the germline ends. Germline loops: CDR1 SGHRS, CDR2 YFSETQ. CDR3 region: CASSPFDRAYEQYF. The CDR3 nucleotides are TGCGCCAGCAGCCCCTTCGACAGAGCCTACGAGCAGTACTTC.

This chain links TRBV3-1 (or the pseudogene TRBV3-2) with TRBJ1-2, with D unresolved. V was shortened by 3 bases and J by 8 bases, with 7 bases between the two germline ends. This CDR3 has 11 amino acids. Germline CDR1 LGHDT, CDR2 YNNKEL (reference sequence). CDR3 sequence (DNA): TGTGCCAGCAGCCACACAGAGGGCTACACCTTC. Translating gives CASSHTEGYTF.

This CDR3 reads CASSLGGKFNEQFF. The CDR3 DNA sequence: TGTGCCAGCAGCTTAGGGGGCAAATTCAATGAGCAGTTCTTC. This chain uses TRBV11-3 with TRBJ2-1; possible D gene TRBD1, 5 bases. CDR1 SGHNT and CDR2 YENEEA come from the germline V gene. V was trimmed by 1 base and J by 6 bases, leaving 10 bases between them. The CDR3 loop spans 14 amino acids.

The CDR3 protein is CASKLEGASYNEQFF. The CDR3 bases are TGTGCCAGCAAGCTAGAGGGGGCGTCCTACAATGAGCAGTTCTTC. The chain carries TRBV6-5 and TRBJ2-1; TRBD1 aligns across 7 bases. The CDR3 runs 15 residues. Germline V lookup: CDR1 MNHEY, CDR2 SVGAGI. The J segment lost 1 base and the V segment lost 7 bases, leaving 7 bases of the junction unmatched.

This clone was detected only once. This chain links TRBV7-2 with TRBJ1-2; TRBD1 aligns across 7 bases. V lost 4 bases and J lost 2; bases outside the gene matches: 4. The CDR3 is made up of 14 amino acids. In germline, CDR1 is SGHTA, CDR2 FQGNSA. The CDR3 coding sequence is TGTGCCAGCAGCTGGACAGGTTCAAACTATGGCTACACCTTC. As protein: CASSWTGSNYGYTF.

This sequence joins TRBV6-6 and TRBJ1-1; weak D call: TRBD1 (5 bases). CDR1 and CDR2 (germline): MNHNY, SVGAGI (reference sequence). This CDR3 has 16 amino acids. With 6 bases removed from V and 3 bases from J, the gap between germline ends came to 20 bases. The CDR3 sequence is CASSPGGGVRDTEAFF. The CDR3 nucleotides read TGTGCCAGCAGCCCCGGGGGTGGGGTTAGGGACACTGAAGCTTTCTTT.

This clone occurred a few times. The chain links TRBV11-2 to TRBJ2-2; 11 bases are a match to TRBD2. There are 15 residues in the CDR3. Losses at the gene ends were 5 bases for V and 3 bases for J; bases not matched to a gene: 2. Germline CDR1 and CDR2: SGHAT and FQNNGV. CDR3 nucleotides: TGTGCCAGCAGCGGGACTAGCGGATACACCGGGGAGCTGTTTTTT. Protein sequence: CASSGTSGYTGELFF.

The CDR3 protein is CASSQARVREAFF. The CDR3 DNA is TGTGCCAGCAGCCAAGCGAGGGTAAGGGAAGCTTTCTTT. The chain joins TRBV3-1 (or the pseudogene TRBV3-2) to TRBJ1-1; D call uncertain. The CDR3 has 13 amino acids. Germline V lookup: CDR1 LGHDT, CDR2 YNNKEL (reference sequence). Trimming left V 1 base short and J 8 bases short, with 11 bases between.

This chain links TRBV4-3 with TRBJ1-5; 9 bases are a match to TRBD1. This CDR3 is built from 16 residues. Germline V gives CDR1 LGHNA, CDR2 YSLEER. V gave up 0 bases and J gave up 7 bases; unmatched junction bases: 7. The CDR3 DNA sequence: TGCGCCAGCAGCCAAGATTTTACAGGGGGCGGGCAGCCCCAGCATTTT. Translation gives CASSQDFTGGGQPQHF.

This chain links TRBV7-8 with TRBJ2-2; D is perhaps TRBD1 or TRBD2 (5 bases each). The CDR3 covers 15 residues. Trimming pared 2 bases from V and 4 bases from J, leaving 11 bases between. Germline V gene lookup returns CDR1 SGHVS and CDR2 FQNEAQ. CDR3 amino acids: CASSLQGVGTGELFF. CDR3 DNA: TGTGCCAGCAGCTTACAGGGAGTTGGCACCGGGGAGCTGTTTTTT.

This clone was recorded a few times. The chain couples TRBV6-5 to TRBJ1-1, with D unclear. CDR3 length: 13 residues. CDR1 and CDR2 (germline): MNHEY, SVGAGI. The V gene lost 2 bases and the J gene lost 8 bases, with 12 bases spanning the gap. The CDR3 sequence: CASSYSPLAEAFF. Written as DNA, the CDR3 is TGTGCCAGCAGTTACAGTCCATTGGCCGAAGCTTTCTTT.

The DNA of the CDR3 is TGTGCCAGCAGCTCCCGTCCCGACACCATATATTTT. Encoded protein: CASSSRPDTIYF. The V call is TRBV5-6, the J call TRBJ1-3; D remains ambiguous. CDR3 length equals 12 residues. The germline V and J ends were trimmed by 3 bases and 8 bases, with 9 bases remaining between them. Germline-derived CDR1 and CDR2 are SGHDT and YYEEEE.

V gene TRBV28 combines with J gene TRBJ2-5, with 8 bases identical to TRBD1. CDR3 size: 15 residues. Germline V lookup: CDR1 MDHEN, CDR2 SYDVKM. The V gene end was trimmed by 5 bases and the J gene end by 5 bases; junction bases not matched to a gene: 10. CDR3 residues: CASSPRTGPRETQYF. The DNA of the CDR3 is TGTGCCAGCAGTCCGCGGACAGGGCCGCGGGAGACCCAGTACTTC.

This chain connects TRBV19 to TRBJ1-5; D is undetermined. The V gene's germline CDR1 is LNHDA and CDR2 SQIVND (reference sequence). V was cut by 3 bases and J by 0 bases, with 6 bases left in between. The CDR3 extends over 14 amino acids. For the CDR3, the DNA is TGTGCCAGTAGTATTAGGAGTAGCAATCAGCCCCAGCATTTT. Its protein product is CASSIRSSNQPQHF. The variable domain in full, with the rest retrieved from reference TRBV19 and TRBJ1-5, is DGGITQSPKYLFRKEGQNVTLSCEQNLNHDAMYWYRQDPGQGLRLIYYSQIVNDFQKGDIAEGYSVSREKKESFPLTVTSAQKNPTAFYLCASSIRSSNQPQHFGDGTRLSIL.

The chain uses TRBV2 and TRBJ2-1, with TRBD1 as a possible D gene (6 bases). This CDR3 region has 14 residues. V lost 4 bases to trimming and J lost 5 bases, with 12 bases between them. Germline CDR1 reads SNHLY; CDR2 reads FYNNEI. The CDR3 nucleotides are TGTGCCAGCAGTGTGGGGACAAGTCACAATGAGCAGTTCTTC. Translation gives CASSVGTSHNEQFF.

The genes are TRBV19 and TRBJ2-6, with D maybe TRBD1 (5 bases). The V end was cut by 5 bases, the J end by 0 bases, with 8 bases between. Germline V gene lookup returns CDR1 LNHDA and CDR2 SQIVND (reference sequence). The CDR3 extends over 15 amino acids. This CDR3 reads CASSRQISGANVLTF. The CDR3, as DNA: TGTGCCAGTAGTCGACAGATCTCTGGGGCCAACGTCCTGACTTTC.